Listed here are 15 T cell receptor beta chains from one sample, sequenced in a study of OX40 agonist ivuxolimab in advanced cancers. This table comes from immunoSEQ multiplex PCR, and its TCRdb copy is limited to in-frame clones, with some not included. The profile shows some 60,000 clones, roughly nine tenths of them singletons. Sequenced here: CD4+ or CD8+ T cells sorted from blood, sampled in a trial of the OX40 agonist ivuxolimab. The receptors derive from an adult with an advanced solid tumor such as melanoma, head and neck, liver or kidney cancer.

V and J are TRBV6-1 and TRBJ2-5, with unresolved D. The CDR3 spans 13 residues. The V gene lost 2 bases and the J gene lost 9 bases, with 13 bases spanning the gap. CDR1 and CDR2 (germline): MNHNS, SASEGT. In DNA form, the CDR3 reads TGTGCCAGCAGTGAATTTTCTATGTTGGCCCAGTACTTC. It yields the protein CASSEFSMLAQYF.

V gene TRBV10-3 combines with J gene TRBJ2-3; TRBD2 matches 14 bases. The CDR3 is 15 amino acids. From germline, CDR1 is ENHRY and CDR2 SYGVKD. Trimming at V came to 6 bases and at J to 4 bases, leaving 3 bases not matched to a gene. CDR3 sequence (DNA): TGTGCCATCAGGGGGACTAGCGGGAGCGCAGATACGCAGTATTTT. Translated: CAIRGTSGSADTQYF.

V is TRBV4-1 and J is TRBJ1-3; 9 nucleotides match TRBD1. This CDR3 comprises 15 residues. Germline assignment: CDR1 MGHRA and CDR2 YSYEKL. V lost 2 bases, J lost 9 bases, and 8 bases stayed unmatched. The CDR3 here is CASSQSGTGISTIYF. DNA for the CDR3: TGCGCCAGCAGCCAATCCGGGACAGGGATCAGCACCATATATTTT.

The V and J genes are TRBV7-2 and TRBJ1-1, with D perhaps TRBD1 (6 bases). This CDR3 spans 13 amino acids. Trimming cost V 1 base and J 3 bases, with 6 bases left between them. CDR1 is SGHTA, CDR2 FQGNSA, per germline. CDR3 sequence reads: CASSLDRDTEAFF. The CDR3 DNA is TGTGCCAGCAGCTTAGACAGGGACACTGAAGCTTTCTTT.

The chain joins TRBV5-1 to TRBJ2-2; D may match TRBD1 or TRBD2 (5 bases each). CDR3 size: 14 residues. The ends were cut back, 4 bases at V and 1 base at J, with 8 bases in the middle. Looked up from germline, CDR1 is SGHRS and CDR2 is YFSETQ. CDR3 sequence reads: CASSRDGNTGELFF. Written as DNA, the CDR3 is TGCGCCAGCAGCCGGGACGGGAACACCGGGGAGCTGTTTTTT.

This chain connects TRBV11-3 to TRBJ2-3, with D maybe TRBD2 (6 bases). Germline-derived CDR1 and CDR2 are SGHNT and YENEEA. With 5 bases removed from V and 0 bases from J, the gap between germline ends came to 9 bases. CDR3 length: 14 residues. For the CDR3, the DNA is TGTGCCAGCAGCCAAGGGACTAGCACAGATACGCAGTATTTT. Its protein is CASSQGTSTDTQYF.

In its sample, this clone was seen once. The chain uses TRBV20-1 and TRBJ2-2; tentatively, D is TRBD1 (5 bases). Germline lookup yields CDR1 DFQATT and CDR2 SNEGSKA (reference sequence). Trimming took off 6 bases at V and 9 bases at J, with 11 bases between the two ends. The CDR3 is 11 residues long. The CDR3 DNA sequence: TGCAGTGCCAGGGCATTCAGGGAGCTGTTTTTT. Translation: CSARAFRELFF.

The chain carries TRBV18 and TRBJ2-5, with 7 bases fitting TRBD1. This CDR3 is built from 15 residues. CDR1 is KGHSH, CDR2 LQKENI, per germline. Losses at the gene ends were 0 bases for V and 2 bases for J; bases not matched to a gene: 3. CDR3 nucleotide sequence: TGTGCCAGCTCACCACCGGGACAGCCTCAAGAGACCCAGTACTTC. Amino acids: CASSPPGQPQETQYF.

The CDR3 is CASSSPPGQGSYGYTF. Here the CDR3 DNA reads TGTGCCAGCAGTTCCCCCCCGGGACAGGGAAGCTATGGCTACACCTTC. The chain is built from TRBV28 and TRBJ1-2; 9 nucleotides match TRBD1. The CDR3 runs 16 residues. Trimming removed 4 bases from V and 4 bases from J; junction bases left unmatched: 10. Germline CDR1 reads MDHEN; CDR2 reads SYDVKM.

The gene calls are TRBV7-2 and TRBJ2-3; 10 positions agree with TRBD1. J gave up 5 bases and V 4 bases, and 6 bases lay outside the gene matches. From germline, CDR1 is SGHTA and CDR2 FQGNSA. The CDR3 extends over 15 amino acids. CDR3 in DNA: TGTGCCAGCAGCTCAATGACAGGGGGCATAGATACGCAGTATTTT. Amino acids: CASSSMTGGIDTQYF. The whole variable domain, filled in from reference TRBV7-2 and TRBJ2-3, reads GAGVSQSPSNKVTEKGKDVELRCDPISGHTALYWYRQSLGQGLEFLIYFQGNSAPDKSGLPSDRFSAERTGGSVSTLTIQRTQQEDSAVYLCASSSMTGGIDTQYFGPGTRLTVL.

Comments on this clone: Other nucleotide sequences from this sample produce the same CDR3. The chain couples TRBV9 to TRBJ1-2, with TRBD1 identical over 7 bases. The CDR3 runs to 14 residues. Trimming at V came to 0 bases and at J to 5 bases, leaving 4 bases not matched to a gene. Germline loops: CDR1 SGDLS, CDR2 YYNGEE. The CDR3 DNA reads TGTGCCAGCAGCGTAGAGGGGGCTGGATATGGCTACACCTTC. Encoded protein: CASSVEGAGYGYTF.

This sequence joins TRBV9 and TRBJ2-5, with D tentatively TRBD2 (6 bases). V shed 1 base and J shed 5 bases, with 15 bases lying between them. The CDR3 loop spans 15 amino acids. Germline V CDR1 and CDR2: SGDLS, YYNGEE. Here the CDR3 reads CASSVRDGGKETQYF. The DNA of the CDR3 is TGTGCCAGCAGCGTACGGGACGGCGGGAAGGAGACCCAGTACTTC.

This chain connects TRBV29-1 to TRBJ2-2; TRBD1 matches 9 bases. The CDR3 loop spans 13 amino acids. Looked up from germline, CDR1 is SQVTM and CDR2 is ANQGSEA. V gave up 4 bases and J gave up 5 bases; unmatched junction bases: 2. The CDR3 region is CSVAGQGTGELFF. DNA of the CDR3: TGCAGCGTTGCCGGACAGGGGACCGGGGAGCTGTTTTTT.

The chain carries TRBV6-5 and TRBJ2-2; D possibly uses TRBD1 or TRBD2 (5 bases each). Between the trimmed V and J ends, which lost 6 bases and 0 bases, there was a span of 11 bases. Germline-derived CDR1 and CDR2 are MNHEY and SVGAGI. The length of the CDR3 is 15 residues. The chain's CDR3 is CASRTGTANTGELFF. The CDR3 DNA reads as TGTGCCAGCAGAACCGGGACCGCGAACACCGGGGAGCTGTTTTTT.

This clone was seen just once. V is TRBV29-1 and J is TRBJ2-1; 12 bases are a match to TRBD2. Germline-derived CDR1 and CDR2 are SQVTM and ANQGSEA. The CDR3 loop spans 12 amino acids. Trimming at V came to 6 bases and at J to 10 bases, leaving 4 bases not matched to a gene. In DNA, the CDR3 is TGCAGCGTCCTGACTAGCGGGGGAGAGCAGTTCTTC. Protein: CSVLTSGGEQFF.